These 5 T cell receptor beta chains originate from one sample sequenced in a study of HIV-infected children after antiretroviral therapy interruption. RNA-based 3' RACE libraries used unique molecular identifiers. One entry per CDR3 protein results from TCRdb running MiXCR on the 3' RACE reads. The sample has tens of thousands of distinct CDR3 sequences; 4.3% are singletons. The treatment here: PENTA 11 planned treatment interruption arm or continuous ART arm. The sequencing used CD45RA+ CD4+ T cells from PBMCs, pooled from several time points, collected from a donor given antiretroviral therapy, either interrupted or continuous. Subset specified: naive CD4+ CD45RA+ CD45RO- T cells. These receptors all come from a pool of human donors with HIV.

This clonotype has a count of ten or more. This rearrangement joins TRBV14 to TRBJ2-5; D possibly corresponds to TRBD1 (5 bases). The CDR3 has 14 residues. Looked up from germline, CDR1 is SGHDN and CDR2 is FVKESK. The ends were cut back, 3 bases at V and 6 bases at J, with 14 bases in the middle. The CDR3 is CASSQRQGLQTQYF. Here the CDR3 DNA reads TGTGCCAGCAGCCAGCGTCAGGGATTGCAGACCCAGTACTTC.

This clonotype has at least ten counts. The chain uses TRBV28 and TRBJ2-7, with D maybe TRBD2 (7 bases). The CDR3 totals 14 residues. Between the trimmed V and J ends, which lost 2 bases and 3 bases, there was a span of 11 bases. The germline V gene has CDR1 MDHEN and CDR2 SYDVKM. CDR3 region: CASSLRRGHYEQYF. CDR3 sequence (DNA): TGTGCCAGCAGTTTAAGGCGGGGGCACTACGAGCAGTACTTC.

This clonotype appeared many times. The chain employs TRBV5-1 and TRBJ1-3; D is uncertain. The CDR3 is 16 amino acids. Germline CDR1 is SGHRS and CDR2 is YFSETQ. The V end was cut by 4 bases, the J end by 1 base, with 15 bases between. CDR3 bases: TGCGCCAGCAGCCTAGGGCCCAACGGGTCTGGAAACACCATATATTTT. It encodes CASSLGPNGSGNTIYF.

This clonotype was seen at least ten times. This chain uses TRBV10-3 with TRBJ1-1; a possible D gene is TRBD1 (5 bases). V lost 2 bases and J lost 1, with 5 bases in between. CDR1 and CDR2 from the germline V gene are ENHRY and SYGVKD. The CDR3 length is 13 residues. CDR3 residues: CAISEDRNTEAFF. The CDR3 region has the DNA TGTGCCATCAGTGAGGACAGGAACACTGAAGCTTTCTTT.

There are many counts of this clonotype. This sequence joins TRBV10-1 and TRBJ1-1; D gene ambiguous. Trimming removed 3 bases from V and 3 bases from J, with 8 bases in between. CDR3 size: 13 residues. Germline V gives CDR1 WNHNN, CDR2 SYGVQD (reference sequence). For the CDR3, the DNA is TGCGCCAGCAGTGACCGGGGTCACACTGAAGCTTTCTTT. Translated: CASSDRGHTEAFF.